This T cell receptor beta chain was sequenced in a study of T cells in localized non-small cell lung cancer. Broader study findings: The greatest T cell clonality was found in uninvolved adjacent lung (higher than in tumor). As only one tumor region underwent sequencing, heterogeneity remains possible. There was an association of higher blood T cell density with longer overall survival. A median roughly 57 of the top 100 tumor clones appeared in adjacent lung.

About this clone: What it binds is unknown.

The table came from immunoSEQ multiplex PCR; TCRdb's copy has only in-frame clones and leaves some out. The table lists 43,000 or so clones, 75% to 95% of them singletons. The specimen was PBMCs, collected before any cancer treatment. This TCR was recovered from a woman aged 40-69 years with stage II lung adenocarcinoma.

CDR3 residues: CASSEGGSTEAFF. The CDR3 coding sequence is TGTGCCAGCAGCGAGGGGGGGAGCACTGAAGCTTTCTTT. The genes are TRBV9 and TRBJ1-1; D may be TRBD1 (6 bases). Germline V gene lookup returns CDR1 SGDLS and CDR2 YYNGEE. This CDR3 spans 13 amino acids. Trimming took 3 bases from V and 4 from J, leaving 10 bases between them.